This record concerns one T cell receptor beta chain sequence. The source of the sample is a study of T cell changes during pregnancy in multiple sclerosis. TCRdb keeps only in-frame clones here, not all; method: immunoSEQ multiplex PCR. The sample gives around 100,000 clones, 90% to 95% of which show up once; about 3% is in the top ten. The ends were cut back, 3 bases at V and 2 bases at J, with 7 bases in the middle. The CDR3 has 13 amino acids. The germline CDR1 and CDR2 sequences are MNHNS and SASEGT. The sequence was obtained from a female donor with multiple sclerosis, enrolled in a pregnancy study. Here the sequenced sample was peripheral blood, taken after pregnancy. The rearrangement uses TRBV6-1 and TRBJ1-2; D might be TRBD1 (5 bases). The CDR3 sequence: CASSDRENYGYTF. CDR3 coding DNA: TGTGCCAGCAGTGACAGGGAAAACTATGGCTACACCTTC.